The TCR beta chain under discussion was sequenced for a study of shared clonotypes between healthy human individuals (dated by TCRdb to the early 2020s). Regarding the complete study: The cohort comprised a couple of women and three men aged 18 to 49 years. To increase sequencing depth and limit assay-specific biases, different laboratories used diverse techniques to prepare libraries and sequence TCR repertoires. Leukapheresis yielded between about 0.8 and 8.9 billion PBMCs per donor. To estimate repertoire size and how much clonotypes are shared between individuals, the study performed deep sequencing of blood TCR repertoires from five healthy adults. Per donor, three plates each were used for CD4 naive and CD4 memory, two for CD8 naive, and one for CD8 memory.

Overall study results and their limits: Pairwise subsampling led to the expectation that sequencing depth would affect the degree of clonotype sharing among donors. Because the study included a small number of donors, the genetic and exposure-history diversity represented was limited. Sampling was restricted to blood, and TCR repertoires in tissues likely differ from the TCR repertoires found in blood. Naive subsets generally had larger estimated clonotype richness than memory subsets did. Even with the large sequencing depth, rarefaction of the sorted-subset datasets indicated that sequencing was incomplete. Sharing across several donors was observed for about 4.8% of naive CD4, over 3% of naive CD8, roughly 2.4% of memory CD4, and over 0.3% of memory CD8 clonotypes. Compared with non-shared clonotypes, clonotypes shared by all four sorted-subset donors had higher generation probabilities.

CD8 naive samples consisted of CD45RO-negative cells that were positively selected for CCR7, yielding a CD45RA+CCR7+ population without TemRA cells. The donors were healthy, HIV-negative adults with no recently reported acute infections or vaccinations. Every donor was a Caucasian adult residing in Nashville, Tennessee, USA. Blood was collected by leukapheresis, and PBMCs were isolated by Ficoll-Histopaque density gradient centrifugation and then cryopreserved in liquid nitrogen vapor phase. Purity and quantity of every magnetically sorted T cell population were checked by analytical flow cytometry. Genomic DNA was isolated from every sorted fraction and measured by UV absorbance on a Nanodrop 2000c. On this clone itself: It lacks a known antigen. No quality values exist for individual bases; no much larger clone is one base distant.

Using the deep immunoSEQ assay, multiplex PCR amplified TCR CDR3 regions from genomic DNA. Extracted genomic DNA from each cell subset was spread evenly across all wells of several immunoSEQ 96-well plates, with each plate serving as a replicate. Each replicate PCR for sorted subsets received about 180 ng genomic DNA, equal to about 30,000 T cell genomes. Purified libraries were measured with a Qubit 3.0 fluorometer, size-checked on a Bioanalyzer 2100, and measured again with the KAPA Library Quantification kit. Every immunoSEQ 96-well plate was sequenced on a dedicated single-read 150-cycle Illumina NextSeq 550 flow cell. On the study's bioinformatics: Because the immunoSEQ output held only junctional sequences and lacked quality scores, the filtering could not match the filtering applied to full-length reads. To assign V/J genes and CDR3, sequences were annotated using PyIR, a Python wrapper for IgBLAST v1.9, with IMGT germline references. Any read was removed if the V/J assignment was weak (E-value above 1e-6), the CDR3 was missing, or the read contained stop codons, out-of-frame junctions, or ambiguous translated residues. V3J clonotypes were defined as sequences sharing an identical inferred V gene, J gene, and CDR3 amino acid sequence. The percentage overlap between two repertoires was calculated by dividing the number of shared unique clonotypes by the size of the smaller repertoire. RTK rarefaction, the Chao1 estimator, and Recon v2.1 estimates of unobserved clonotypes were used to assess repertoire richness. Generation probabilities were computed with OLGA for all TCRbeta clonotypes obtained by the gDNA method from several donors. Imported from immuneACCESS, the table was reduced by TCRdb to in-frame sequences with V and J called. These copies leave out some clones; in studies compared against another copy, an unresolved V gene accounts for under half, and the cause of the remainder is not known. The V and J calls and clone size were taken over from that table, and D and trimming were inferred from the DNA. The sample has 2 million or so clones on record, about 95% of them singletons. The ten largest clones add up to about 1.1% of the sample.

Spanning cysteine to phenylalanine, the CDR3 consists of 15 amino acids. The only DNA kept is the CDR3, 45 bases in frame from the first base. V and J are truncated by 3 bases and 2 bases respectively, leaving an intervening sequence of 13 bases. The germline V gene gives CDR1 as MDHEN and CDR2 as SYDVKM. The receptor's source is a man between 18 and 35 years old in good health. Recombination joined TRBV28 with TRBJ2-5, and TRBD1 may be the D gene, going by 6 matching bases. The source material was naive CD8+ T cells sorted from blood. This specimen's cell subset or site label, per the study, means: CD45RA+CCR7+. The CDR3 region reads CASSFGWTEQETQYF. The DNA reads TGTGCCAGCAGTTTTGGATGGACAGAACAAGAGACCCAGTACTTC.